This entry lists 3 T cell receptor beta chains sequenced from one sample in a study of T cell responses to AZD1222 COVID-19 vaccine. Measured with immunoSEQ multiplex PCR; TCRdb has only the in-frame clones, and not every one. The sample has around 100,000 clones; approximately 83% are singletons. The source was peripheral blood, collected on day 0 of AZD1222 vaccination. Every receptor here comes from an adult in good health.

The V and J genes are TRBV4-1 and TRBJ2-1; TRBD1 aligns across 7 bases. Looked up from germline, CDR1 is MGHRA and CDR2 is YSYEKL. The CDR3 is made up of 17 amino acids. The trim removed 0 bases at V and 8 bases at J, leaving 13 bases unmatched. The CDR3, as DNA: TGCGCCAGCAGCCAAGAGACAGGGCGTGCCTATACGGATGAGCAGTTCTTC. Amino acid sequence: CASSQETGRAYTDEQFF.

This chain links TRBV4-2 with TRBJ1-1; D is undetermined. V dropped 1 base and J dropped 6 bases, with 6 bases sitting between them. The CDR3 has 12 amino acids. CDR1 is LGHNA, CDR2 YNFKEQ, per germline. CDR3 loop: CASSQGEAEAFF. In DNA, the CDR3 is TGTGCCAGCAGCCAAGGGGAAGCTGAAGCTTTCTTT.

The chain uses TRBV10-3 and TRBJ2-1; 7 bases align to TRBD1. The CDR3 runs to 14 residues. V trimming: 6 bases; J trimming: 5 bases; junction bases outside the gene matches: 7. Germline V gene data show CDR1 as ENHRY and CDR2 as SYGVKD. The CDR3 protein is CAIRAGTANNEQFF. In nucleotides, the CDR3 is TGTGCCATCAGAGCCGGGACAGCTAACAATGAGCAGTTCTTC.